Listed below are T cell receptor beta chains from one sample, sequenced in a study of T cell changes during pregnancy in multiple sclerosis. Data came from immunoSEQ multiplex PCR; TCRdb stores just in-frame clones and leaves some out. Here the sample spans over 65,000 clones, roughly nine tenths being singletons. Specimen: peripheral blood, collected in the second trimester of pregnancy. Every receptor here comes from a female donor with multiple sclerosis, enrolled in a pregnancy study. Each CDR3 is given with its conserved first and last residue. D genes are given only for firm matches. The size of a clone is reported for some rows only, either as once, few or many, or as a class for expanded clones.

>-|TRBV7-2|TRBJ1-5|-
CASSSQGRSNQPQHF
TGTGCCAGCAGCTCTCAGGGTAGGAGCAATCAGCCCCAGCATTTT
>-|TRBV9|TRBJ2-3|TRBD2
CASSTPGLAGTQYF
TGTGCCAGCAGCACCCCGGGACTAGCGGGGACGCAGTATTTT
>-|TRBV5-8|TRBJ2-1|TRBD2
CASSSAQLAATYNEQFF
TGTGCCAGCAGCTCAGCCCAACTAGCGGCTACCTACAATGAGCAGTTCTTC
>-|TRBV27|TRBJ1-1|TRBD1
CASRQGDTEAFF
TGTGCCAGCAGACAGGGGGACACTGAAGCTTTCTTT
>-|TRBV6-5|TRBJ2-2|TRBD1
CASSYRGQGLTGELFF
TGTGCCAGCAGTTACCGGGGACAGGGATTAACCGGGGAGCTGTTTTTT
>-|TRBV10-3|TRBJ2-7|-
CAISGGGTSSYEQYF
TGTGCCATCAGTGGGGGGGGGACAAGCTCCTACGAGCAGTACTTC
>-|TRBV18|TRBJ1-2|TRBD1
CASSPGTGTYGYTF
TGTGCCAGCTCGCCAGGGACAGGGACCTATGGCTACACCTTC
>-|TRBV4-3|TRBJ2-7|TRBD2
CASSQAQRGPYEQYF
TGCGCCAGCAGCCAAGCACAGCGGGGGCCCTACGAGCAGTACTTC
>-|TRBV19|TRBJ1-3|-
CASSGRQFSGNTIYF
TGTGCCAGTAGTGGCCGACAGTTCTCTGGAAACACCATATATTTT
>few|TRBV6-4|TRBJ2-3|TRBD1
CASSPGTGGLDTQYF
TGTGCCAGCAGCCCCGGGACAGGGGGCTTGGATACGCAGTATTTT
>-|TRBV18|TRBJ2-2|TRBD2
CASFRTSGGANTGELFF
TGTGCCAGCTTCCGGACTAGCGGGGGGGCGAACACCGGGGAGCTGTTTTTT
>-|TRBV18|TRBJ2-7|TRBD1
CASSRGQGVTYEQYF
TGTGCCAGCTCGCGGGGACAGGGGGTAACCTACGAGCAGTACTTC